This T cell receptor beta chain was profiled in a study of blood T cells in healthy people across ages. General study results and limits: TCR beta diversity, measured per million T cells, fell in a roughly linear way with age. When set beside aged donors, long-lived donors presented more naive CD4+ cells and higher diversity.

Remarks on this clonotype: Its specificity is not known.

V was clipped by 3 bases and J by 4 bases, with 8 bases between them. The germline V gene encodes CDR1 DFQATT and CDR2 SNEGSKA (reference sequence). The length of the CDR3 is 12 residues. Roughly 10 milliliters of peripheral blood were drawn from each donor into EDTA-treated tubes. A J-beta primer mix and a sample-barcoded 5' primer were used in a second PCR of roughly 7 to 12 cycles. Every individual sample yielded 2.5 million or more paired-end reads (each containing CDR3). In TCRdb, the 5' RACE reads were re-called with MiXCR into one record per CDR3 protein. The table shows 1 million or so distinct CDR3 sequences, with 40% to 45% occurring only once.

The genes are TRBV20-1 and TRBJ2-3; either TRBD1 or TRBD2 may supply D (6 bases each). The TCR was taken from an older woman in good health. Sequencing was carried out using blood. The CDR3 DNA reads TGCAGTGCTAGCGGGGGCCCAGATACGCAGTATTTT. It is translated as CSASGGPDTQYF.